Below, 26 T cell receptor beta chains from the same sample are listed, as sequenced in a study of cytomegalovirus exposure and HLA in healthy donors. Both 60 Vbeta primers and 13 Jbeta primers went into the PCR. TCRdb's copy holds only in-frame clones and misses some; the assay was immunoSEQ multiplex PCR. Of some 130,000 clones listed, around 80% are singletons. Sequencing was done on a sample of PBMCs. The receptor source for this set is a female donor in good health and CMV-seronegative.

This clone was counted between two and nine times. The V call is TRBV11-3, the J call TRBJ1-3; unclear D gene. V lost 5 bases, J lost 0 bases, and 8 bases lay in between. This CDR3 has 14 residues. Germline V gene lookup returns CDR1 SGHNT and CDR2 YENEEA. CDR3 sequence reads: CASSPSSSGNTIYF. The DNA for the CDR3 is TGTGCCAGCAGCCCGAGCTCCTCTGGAAACACCATATATTTT.

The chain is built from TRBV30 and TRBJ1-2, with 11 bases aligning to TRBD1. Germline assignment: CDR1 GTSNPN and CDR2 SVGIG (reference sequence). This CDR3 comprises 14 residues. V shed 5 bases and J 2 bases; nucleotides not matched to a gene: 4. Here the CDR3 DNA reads TGTGCCTGGGCCGGGACAGGGGGGAACTATGGCTACACCTTC. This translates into CAWAGTGGNYGYTF.

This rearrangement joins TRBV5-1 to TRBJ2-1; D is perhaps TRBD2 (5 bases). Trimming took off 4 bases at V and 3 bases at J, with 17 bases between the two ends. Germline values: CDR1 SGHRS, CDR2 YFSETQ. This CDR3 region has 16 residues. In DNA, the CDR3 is TGCGCCAGCAGCCCAGTCGGTAGCGCCAACTACAATGAGCAGTTCTTC. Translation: CASSPVGSANYNEQFF.

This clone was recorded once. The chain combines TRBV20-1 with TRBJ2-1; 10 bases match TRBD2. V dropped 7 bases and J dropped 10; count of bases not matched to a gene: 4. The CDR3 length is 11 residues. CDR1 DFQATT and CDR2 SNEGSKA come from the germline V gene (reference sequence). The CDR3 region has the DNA TGCAGTGGAGCGGGAGGGGAAGAGCAGTTCTTC. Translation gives CSGAGGEEQFF.

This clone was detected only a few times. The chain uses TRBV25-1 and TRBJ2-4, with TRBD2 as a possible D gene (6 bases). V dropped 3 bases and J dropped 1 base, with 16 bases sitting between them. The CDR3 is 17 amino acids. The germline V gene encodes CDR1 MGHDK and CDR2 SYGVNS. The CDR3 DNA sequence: TGTGCCAGCAGTGAGCCCGGGACTCTAAGGGCCAAAAACATTCAGTACTTC. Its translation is CASSEPGTLRAKNIQYF.

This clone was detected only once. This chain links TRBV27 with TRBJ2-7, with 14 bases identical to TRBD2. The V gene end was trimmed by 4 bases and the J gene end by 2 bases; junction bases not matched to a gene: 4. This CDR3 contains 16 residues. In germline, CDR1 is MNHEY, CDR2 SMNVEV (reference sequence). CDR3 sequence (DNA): TGTGCCAGCAGTTCCTGGACTAGCGGGAGGACCTACGAGCAGTACTTC. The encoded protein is CASSSWTSGRTYEQYF.

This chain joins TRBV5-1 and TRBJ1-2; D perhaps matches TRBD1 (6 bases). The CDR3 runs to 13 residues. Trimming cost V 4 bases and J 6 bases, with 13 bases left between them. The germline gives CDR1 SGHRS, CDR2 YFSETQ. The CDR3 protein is CASSPDRIDGYTF. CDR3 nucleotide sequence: TGCGCCAGCAGCCCGGACAGAATAGATGGCTACACCTTC.

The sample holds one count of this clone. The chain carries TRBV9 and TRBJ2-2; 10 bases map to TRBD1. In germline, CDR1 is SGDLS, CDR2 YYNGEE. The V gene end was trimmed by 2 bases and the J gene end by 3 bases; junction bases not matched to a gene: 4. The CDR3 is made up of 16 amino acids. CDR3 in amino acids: CASSVGQGLYTGELFF. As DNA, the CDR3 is TGTGCCAGCAGCGTGGGACAGGGGTTATACACCGGGGAGCTGTTTTTT.

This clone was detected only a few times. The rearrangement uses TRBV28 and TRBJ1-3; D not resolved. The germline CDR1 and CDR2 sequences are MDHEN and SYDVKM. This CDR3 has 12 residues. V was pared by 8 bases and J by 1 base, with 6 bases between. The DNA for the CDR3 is TGTGCCAGCTGGAGTTCTGGAAACACCATATATTTT. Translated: CASWSSGNTIYF. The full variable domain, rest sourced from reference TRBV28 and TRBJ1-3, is DVKVTQSSRYLVKRTGEKVFLECVQDMDHENMFWYRQDPGLGLRLIYFSYDVKMKEKGDIPEGYSVSREKKERFSLILESASTNQTSMYLCASWSSGNTIYFGEGSWLTVV.

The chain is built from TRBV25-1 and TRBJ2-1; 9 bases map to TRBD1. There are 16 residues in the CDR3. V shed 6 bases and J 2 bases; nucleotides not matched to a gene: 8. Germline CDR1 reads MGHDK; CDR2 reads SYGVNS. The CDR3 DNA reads TGTGCCAGCAGCGACGCGGGACAGGGAACCTACAATGAGCAGTTCTTC. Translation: CASSDAGQGTYNEQFF.

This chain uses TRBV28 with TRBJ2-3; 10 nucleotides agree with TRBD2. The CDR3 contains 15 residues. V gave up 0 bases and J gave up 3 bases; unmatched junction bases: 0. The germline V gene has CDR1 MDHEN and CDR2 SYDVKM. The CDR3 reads CASSLWTSGTDTQYF. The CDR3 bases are TGTGCCAGCAGTTTATGGACTAGCGGGACAGATACGCAGTATTTT.

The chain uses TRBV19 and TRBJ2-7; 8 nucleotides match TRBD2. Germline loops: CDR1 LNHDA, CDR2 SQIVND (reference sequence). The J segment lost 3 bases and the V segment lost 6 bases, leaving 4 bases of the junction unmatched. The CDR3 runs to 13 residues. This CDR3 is CASSNGRDYEQYF. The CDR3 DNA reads TGTGCCAGTAGCAACGGGAGGGACTACGAGCAGTACTTC. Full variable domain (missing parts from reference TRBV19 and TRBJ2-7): DGGITQSPKYLFRKEGQNVTLSCEQNLNHDAMYWYRQDPGQGLRLIYYSQIVNDFQKGDIAEGYSVSREKKESFPLTVTSAQKNPTAFYLCASSNGRDYEQYFGPGTRLTVT.

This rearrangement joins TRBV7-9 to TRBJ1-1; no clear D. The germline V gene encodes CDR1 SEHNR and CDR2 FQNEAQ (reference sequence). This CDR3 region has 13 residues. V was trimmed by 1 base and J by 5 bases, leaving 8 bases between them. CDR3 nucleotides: TGTGCCAGCAGCTTAGTCGCGGGTACTGAAGCTTTCTTT. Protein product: CASSLVAGTEAFF.

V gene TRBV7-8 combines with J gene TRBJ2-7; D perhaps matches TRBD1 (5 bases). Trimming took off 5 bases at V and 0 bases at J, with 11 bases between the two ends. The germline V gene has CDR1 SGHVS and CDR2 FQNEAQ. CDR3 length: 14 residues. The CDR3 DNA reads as TGTGCCAGCAGCCGGACATACAGCTCCTACGAGCAGTACTTC. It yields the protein CASSRTYSSYEQYF.

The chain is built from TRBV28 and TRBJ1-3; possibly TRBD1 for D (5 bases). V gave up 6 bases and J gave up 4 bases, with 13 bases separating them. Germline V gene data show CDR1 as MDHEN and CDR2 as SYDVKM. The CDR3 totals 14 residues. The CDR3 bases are TGTGCCAGCAGGGCCAGGGAGGTCGGAAACACCATATATTTT. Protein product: CASRAREVGNTIYF.

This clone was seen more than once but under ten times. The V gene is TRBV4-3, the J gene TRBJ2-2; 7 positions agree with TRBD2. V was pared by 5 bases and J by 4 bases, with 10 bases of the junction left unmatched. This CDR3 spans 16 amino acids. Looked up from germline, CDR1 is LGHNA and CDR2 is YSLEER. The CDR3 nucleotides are TGCGCCAGCAGCTCGGGGGTTGGGGGGGGCACCGGGGAGCTGTTTTTT. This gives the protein CASSSGVGGGTGELFF.

In nucleotides, the CDR3 is TGTGCCAGCAGCTTACAGGCAGGCAATGAGCAGTTCTTC. It yields the protein CASSLQAGNEQFF. The rearrangement uses TRBV7-2 and TRBJ2-1, with unresolved D. Trimming cost V 2 bases and J 6 bases, with 8 bases left between them. CDR3 length equals 13 residues. CDR1 is SGHTA and CDR2 is FQGNSA in the germline V gene.

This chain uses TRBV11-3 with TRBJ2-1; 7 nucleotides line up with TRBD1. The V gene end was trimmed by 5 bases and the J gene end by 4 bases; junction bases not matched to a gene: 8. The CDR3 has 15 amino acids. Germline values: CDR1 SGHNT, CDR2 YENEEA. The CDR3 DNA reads TGTGCCAGCAGCCCAGGGACAGTTGAGTACAATGAGCAGTTCTTC. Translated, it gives CASSPGTVEYNEQFF.

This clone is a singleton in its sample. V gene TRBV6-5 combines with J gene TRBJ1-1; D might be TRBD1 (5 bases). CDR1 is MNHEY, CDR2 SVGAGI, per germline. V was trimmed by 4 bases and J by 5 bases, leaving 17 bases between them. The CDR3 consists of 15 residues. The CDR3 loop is CASSFSGPGDTEAFF. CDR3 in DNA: TGTGCCAGCAGTTTCTCCGGCCCGGGGGATACTGAAGCTTTCTTT.

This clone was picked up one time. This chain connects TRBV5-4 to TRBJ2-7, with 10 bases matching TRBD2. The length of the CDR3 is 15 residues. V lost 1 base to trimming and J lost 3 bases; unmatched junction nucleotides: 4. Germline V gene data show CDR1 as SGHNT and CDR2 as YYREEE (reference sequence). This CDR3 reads CASSLKLAGDYEQYF. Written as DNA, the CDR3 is TGTGCCAGCAGCTTGAAGCTAGCGGGAGACTACGAGCAGTACTTC.

This chain's CDR3 is CASSVAPRPPSGNTIYF. CDR3 bases: TGTGCCAGCAGCGTAGCTCCCAGGCCTCCCTCTGGAAACACCATATATTTT. The rearrangement joins TRBV9 to TRBJ1-3; no clear D gene. This CDR3 spans 17 amino acids. Germline CDR1 and CDR2: SGDLS and YYNGEE. V was trimmed by 0 bases and J by 0 bases, leaving 13 bases between them.

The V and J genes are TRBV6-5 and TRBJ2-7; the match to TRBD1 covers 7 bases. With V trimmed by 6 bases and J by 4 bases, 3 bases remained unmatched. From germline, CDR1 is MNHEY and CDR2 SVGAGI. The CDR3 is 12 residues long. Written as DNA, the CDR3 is TGTGCCAGCAGCAAACAGGGGTACGAGCAGTACTTC. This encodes CASSKQGYEQYF.

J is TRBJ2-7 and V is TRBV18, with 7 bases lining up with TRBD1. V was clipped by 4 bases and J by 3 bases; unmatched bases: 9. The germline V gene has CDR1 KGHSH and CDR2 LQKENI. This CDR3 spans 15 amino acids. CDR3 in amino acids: CASSRTGELSYEQYF. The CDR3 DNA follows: TGTGCCAGCTCACGTACAGGGGAATTAAGCTACGAGCAGTACTTC.

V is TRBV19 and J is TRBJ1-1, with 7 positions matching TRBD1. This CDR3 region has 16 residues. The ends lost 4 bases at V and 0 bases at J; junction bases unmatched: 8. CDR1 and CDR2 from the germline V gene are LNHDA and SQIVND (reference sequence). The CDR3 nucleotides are TGTGCCAGTAGTACCCGGGACAGCCGGATGAACACTGAAGCTTTCTTT. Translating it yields CASSTRDSRMNTEAFF.

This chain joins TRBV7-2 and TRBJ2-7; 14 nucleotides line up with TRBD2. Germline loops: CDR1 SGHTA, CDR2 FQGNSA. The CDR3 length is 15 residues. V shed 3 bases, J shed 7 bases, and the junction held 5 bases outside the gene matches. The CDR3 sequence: CASSFRLAGGEEQYF. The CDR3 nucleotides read TGTGCCAGCAGCTTTAGACTAGCGGGAGGGGAGGAGCAGTACTTC.

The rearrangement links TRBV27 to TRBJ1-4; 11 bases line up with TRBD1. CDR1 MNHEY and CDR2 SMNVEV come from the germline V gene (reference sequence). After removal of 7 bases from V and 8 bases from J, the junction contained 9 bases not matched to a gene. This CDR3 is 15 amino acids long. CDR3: CASTFGTGGREKLFF. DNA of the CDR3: TGTGCCAGCACCTTCGGGACAGGGGGTAGGGAAAAACTGTTTTTT.